This T cell receptor beta chain was profiled in a study of blood T cell repertoires in COVID-19. Study as a whole: Sources were T cells, B-cell-depleted T cells, or PBMCs; the material itself was cDNA or gDNA.

Authors' data handling: Nucleated cell counts were estimated from reference gene primer amplification. The repertoire was sequenced with immunoSEQ multiplex PCR; TCRdb's copy has only in-frame clones and lacks some. D and trimming were read from the DNA, whereas the V and J calls and clone size are those reported in that table. The sample has about 160,000 clones, around 77% seen once. There are 13 residues in the CDR3. Trimming left V 4 bases short and J 8 bases short, with 9 bases between. In germline, CDR1 is MDHEN, CDR2 SYDVKM. The TCR originated in a man between 65 and 85 years old with acute or convalescent COVID-19. Sequencing was carried out using peripheral blood. The chain is built from TRBV28 and TRBJ1-6; D is perhaps TRBD1 (5 bases). The CDR3 sequence: CASSSGGDSPLHF. CDR3 nucleotides: TGTGCCAGCAGTTCCGGAGGGGATTCACCCCTCCACTTT.